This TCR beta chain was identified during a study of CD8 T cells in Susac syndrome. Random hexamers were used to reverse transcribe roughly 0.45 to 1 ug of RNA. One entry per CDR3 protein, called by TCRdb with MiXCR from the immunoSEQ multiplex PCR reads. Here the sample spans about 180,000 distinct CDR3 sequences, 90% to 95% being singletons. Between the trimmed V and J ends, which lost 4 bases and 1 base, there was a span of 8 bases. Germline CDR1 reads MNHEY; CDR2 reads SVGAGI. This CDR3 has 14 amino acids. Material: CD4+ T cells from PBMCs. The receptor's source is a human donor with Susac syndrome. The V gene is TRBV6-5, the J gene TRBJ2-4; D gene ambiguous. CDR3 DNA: TGTGCCAGCAGTTCCCCCCTGGCCAAAAACATTCAGTACTTC. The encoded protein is CASSSPLAKNIQYF.